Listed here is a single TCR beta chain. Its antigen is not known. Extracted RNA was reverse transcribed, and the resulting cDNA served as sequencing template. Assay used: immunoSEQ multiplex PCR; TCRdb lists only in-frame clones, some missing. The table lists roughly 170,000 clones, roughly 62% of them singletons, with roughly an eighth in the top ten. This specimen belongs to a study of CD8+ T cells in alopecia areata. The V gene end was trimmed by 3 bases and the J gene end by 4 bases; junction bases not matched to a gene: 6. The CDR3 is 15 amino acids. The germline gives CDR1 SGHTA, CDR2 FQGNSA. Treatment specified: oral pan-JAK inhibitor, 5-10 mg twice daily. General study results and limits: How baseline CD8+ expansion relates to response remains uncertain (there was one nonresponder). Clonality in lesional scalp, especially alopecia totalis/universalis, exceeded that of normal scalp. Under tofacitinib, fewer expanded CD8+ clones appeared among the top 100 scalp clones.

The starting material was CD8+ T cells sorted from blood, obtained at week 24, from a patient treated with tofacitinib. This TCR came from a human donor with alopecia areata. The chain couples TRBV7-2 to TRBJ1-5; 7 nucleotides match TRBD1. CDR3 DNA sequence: TGTGCCAGCAGCTTCATCGGGGACAGTAATCAGCCCCAGCATTTT. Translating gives CASSFIGDSNQPQHF.